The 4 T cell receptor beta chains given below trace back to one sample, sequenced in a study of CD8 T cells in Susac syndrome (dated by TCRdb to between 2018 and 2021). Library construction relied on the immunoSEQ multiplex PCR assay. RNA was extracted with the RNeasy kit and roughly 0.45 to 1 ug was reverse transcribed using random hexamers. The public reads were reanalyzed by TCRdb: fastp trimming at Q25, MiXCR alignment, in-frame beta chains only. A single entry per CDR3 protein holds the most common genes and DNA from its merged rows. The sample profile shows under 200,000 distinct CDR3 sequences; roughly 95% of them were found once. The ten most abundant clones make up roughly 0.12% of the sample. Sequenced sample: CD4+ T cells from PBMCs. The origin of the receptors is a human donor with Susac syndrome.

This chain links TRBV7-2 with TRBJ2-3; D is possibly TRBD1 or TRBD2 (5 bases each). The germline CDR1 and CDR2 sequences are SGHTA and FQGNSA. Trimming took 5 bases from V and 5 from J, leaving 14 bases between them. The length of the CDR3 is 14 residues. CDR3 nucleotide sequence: TGTGCCAGCAGCCTCAGTGTGGGGGTAGATACGCAGTATTTT. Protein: CASSLSVGVDTQYF.

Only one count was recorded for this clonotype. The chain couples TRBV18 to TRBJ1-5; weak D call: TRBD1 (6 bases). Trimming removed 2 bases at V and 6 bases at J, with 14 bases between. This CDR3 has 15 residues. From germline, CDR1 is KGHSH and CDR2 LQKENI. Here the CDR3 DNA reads TGTGCCAGCTCACCAAAAACAGGGCTCGCTCAGCCCCAGCATTTT. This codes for CASSPKTGLAQPQHF.

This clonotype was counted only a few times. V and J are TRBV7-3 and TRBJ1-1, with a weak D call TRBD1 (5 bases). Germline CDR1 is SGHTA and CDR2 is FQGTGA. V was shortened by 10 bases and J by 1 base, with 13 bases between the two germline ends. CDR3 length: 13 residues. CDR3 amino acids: CATKPGPNTEAFF. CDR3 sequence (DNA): TGTGCCACCAAACCGGGGCCGAACACTGAAGCTTTCTTT.

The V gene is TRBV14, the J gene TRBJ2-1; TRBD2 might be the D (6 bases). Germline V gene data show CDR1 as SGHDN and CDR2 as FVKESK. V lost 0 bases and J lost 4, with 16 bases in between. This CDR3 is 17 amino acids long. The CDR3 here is CASSQDLREEAYNEQFF. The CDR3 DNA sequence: TGTGCCAGCAGCCAAGATTTGAGGGAGGAGGCGTACAATGAGCAGTTCTTC.